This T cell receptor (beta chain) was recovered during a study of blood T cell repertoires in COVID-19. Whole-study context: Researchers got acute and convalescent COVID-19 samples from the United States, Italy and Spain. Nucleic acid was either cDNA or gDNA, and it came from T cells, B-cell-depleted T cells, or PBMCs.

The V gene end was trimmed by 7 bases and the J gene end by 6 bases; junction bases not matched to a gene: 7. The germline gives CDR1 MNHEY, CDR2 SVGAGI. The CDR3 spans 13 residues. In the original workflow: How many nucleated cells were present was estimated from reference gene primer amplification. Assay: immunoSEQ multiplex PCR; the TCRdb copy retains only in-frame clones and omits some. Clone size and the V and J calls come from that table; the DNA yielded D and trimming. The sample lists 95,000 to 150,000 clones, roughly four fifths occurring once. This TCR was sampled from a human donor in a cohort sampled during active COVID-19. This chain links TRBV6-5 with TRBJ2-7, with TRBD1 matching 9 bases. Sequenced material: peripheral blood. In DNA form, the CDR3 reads TGTGCCAGCACCGGCGGACAGGGGATCGAGCAGTACTTC. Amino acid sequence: CASTGGQGIEQYF.